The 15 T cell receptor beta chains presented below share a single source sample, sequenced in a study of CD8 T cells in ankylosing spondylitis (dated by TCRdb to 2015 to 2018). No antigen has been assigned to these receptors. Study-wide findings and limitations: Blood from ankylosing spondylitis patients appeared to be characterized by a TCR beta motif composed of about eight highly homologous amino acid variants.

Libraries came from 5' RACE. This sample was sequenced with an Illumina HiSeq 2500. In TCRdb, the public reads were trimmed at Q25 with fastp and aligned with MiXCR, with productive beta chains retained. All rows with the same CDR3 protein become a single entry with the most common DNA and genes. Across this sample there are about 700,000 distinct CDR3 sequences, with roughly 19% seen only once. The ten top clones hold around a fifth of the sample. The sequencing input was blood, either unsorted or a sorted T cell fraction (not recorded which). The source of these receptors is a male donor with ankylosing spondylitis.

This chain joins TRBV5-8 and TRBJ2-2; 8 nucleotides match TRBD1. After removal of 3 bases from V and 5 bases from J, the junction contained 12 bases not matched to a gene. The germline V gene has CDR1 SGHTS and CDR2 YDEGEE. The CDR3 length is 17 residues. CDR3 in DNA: TGTGCCAGCAGCTCCCTACGGACAGGGTCGCGGACCGGGGAGCTGTTTTTT. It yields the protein CASSSLRTGSRTGELFF.

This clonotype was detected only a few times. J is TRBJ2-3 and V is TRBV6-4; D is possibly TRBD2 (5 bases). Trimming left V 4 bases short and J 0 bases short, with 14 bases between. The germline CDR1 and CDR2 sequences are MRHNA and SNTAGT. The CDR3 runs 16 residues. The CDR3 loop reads CASSAGMTHSTDTQYF. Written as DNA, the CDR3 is TGTGCCAGCAGTGCCGGGATGACACATAGCACAGATACGCAGTATTTT.

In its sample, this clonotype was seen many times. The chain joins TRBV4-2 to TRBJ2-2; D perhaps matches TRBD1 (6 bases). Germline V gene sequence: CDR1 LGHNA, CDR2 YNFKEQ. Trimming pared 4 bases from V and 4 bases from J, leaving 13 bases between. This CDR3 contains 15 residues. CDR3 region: CASSPSTGFTGELFF. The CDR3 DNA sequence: TGTGCCAGCAGCCCATCCACAGGGTTCACCGGGGAGCTGTTTTTT.

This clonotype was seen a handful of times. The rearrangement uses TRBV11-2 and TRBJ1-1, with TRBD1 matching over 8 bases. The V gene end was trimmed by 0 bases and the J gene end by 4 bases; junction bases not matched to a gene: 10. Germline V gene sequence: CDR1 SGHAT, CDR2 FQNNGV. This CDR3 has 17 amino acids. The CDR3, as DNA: TGTGCCAGCAGCTTAGAGGCAGGCAGGGGGCTTACCACTGAAGCTTTCTTT. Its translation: CASSLEAGRGLTTEAFF.

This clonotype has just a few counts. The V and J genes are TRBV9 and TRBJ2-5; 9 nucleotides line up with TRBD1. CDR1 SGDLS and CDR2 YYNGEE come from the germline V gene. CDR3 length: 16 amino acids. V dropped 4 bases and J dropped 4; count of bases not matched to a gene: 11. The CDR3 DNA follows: TGTGCCAGCAGCACTTACGGGGACAGGGTGTTAGAGACCCAGTACTTC. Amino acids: CASSTYGDRVLETQYF.

DNA of the CDR3: TGTGCCAGCAGCTTCTCACCTAAGGAGACCCAGTACTTC. This sequence encodes CASSFSPKETQYF. The J gene is TRBJ2-5, the V gene TRBV7-3, with D unclear. The V gene's germline CDR1 is SGHTA and CDR2 FQGTGA. This CDR3 contains 13 residues. The V and J ends lost 3 bases and 5 bases respectively, with 10 bases between them. The entire variable domain, with the rest obtained from reference TRBV7-3 and TRBJ2-5, is as follows: GAGVSQTPSNKVTEKGKYVELRCDPISGHTALYWYRQSLGQGPEFLIYFQGTGAADDSGLPNDRFFAVRPEGSVSTLKIQRTERGDSAVYLCASSFSPKETQYFGPGTRLLVL.

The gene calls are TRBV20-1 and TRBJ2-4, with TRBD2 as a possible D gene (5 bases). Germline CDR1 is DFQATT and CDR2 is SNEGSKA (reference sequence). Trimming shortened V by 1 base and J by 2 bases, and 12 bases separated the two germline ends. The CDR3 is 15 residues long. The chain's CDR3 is CSARVVPGSKNIQYF. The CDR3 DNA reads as TGCAGTGCTAGAGTTGTACCGGGGTCCAAAAACATTCAGTACTTC.

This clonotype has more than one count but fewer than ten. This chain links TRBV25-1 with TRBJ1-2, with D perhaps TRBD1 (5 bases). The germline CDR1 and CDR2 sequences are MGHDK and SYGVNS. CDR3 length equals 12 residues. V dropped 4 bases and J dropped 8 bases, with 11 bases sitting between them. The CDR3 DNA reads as TGTGCCAGCAGTGCACTTGAGGGGGGCTACACCTTC. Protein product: CASSALEGGYTF.

DNA of the CDR3: TGTGCCAGCAGTTCCCACGACAGGGGGTCTCACTATGGCTACACCTTC. This translates into CASSSHDRGSHYGYTF. The chain recombines TRBV6-5 with TRBJ1-2, with TRBD1 identical over 9 bases. J was trimmed by 3 bases and V by 4 bases; bases with no gene match: 9. CDR1 MNHEY and CDR2 SVGAGI come from the germline V gene. The CDR3 has 16 amino acids.

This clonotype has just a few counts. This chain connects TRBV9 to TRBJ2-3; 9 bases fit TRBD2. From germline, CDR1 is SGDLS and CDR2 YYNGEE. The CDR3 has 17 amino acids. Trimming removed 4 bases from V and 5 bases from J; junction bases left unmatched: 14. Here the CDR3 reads CASSPWGSGSRGDTQYF. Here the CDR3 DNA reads TGTGCCAGCAGCCCCTGGGGTAGCGGGAGTCGGGGAGATACGCAGTATTTT.

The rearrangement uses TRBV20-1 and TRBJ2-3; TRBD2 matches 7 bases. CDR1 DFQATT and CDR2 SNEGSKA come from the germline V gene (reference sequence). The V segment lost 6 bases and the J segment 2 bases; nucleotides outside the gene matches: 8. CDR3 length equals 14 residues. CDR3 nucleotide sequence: TGCAGTGCACACCGGGACTATTACACAGATACGCAGTATTTT. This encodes CSAHRDYYTDTQYF.

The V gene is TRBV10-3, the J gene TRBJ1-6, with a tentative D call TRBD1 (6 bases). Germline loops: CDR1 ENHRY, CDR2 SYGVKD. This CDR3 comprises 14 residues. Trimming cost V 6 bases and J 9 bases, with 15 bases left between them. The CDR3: CAIRQGRGVSPLHF. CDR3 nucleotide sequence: TGTGCCATCAGACAGGGAAGAGGTGTTTCACCCCTCCACTTT.

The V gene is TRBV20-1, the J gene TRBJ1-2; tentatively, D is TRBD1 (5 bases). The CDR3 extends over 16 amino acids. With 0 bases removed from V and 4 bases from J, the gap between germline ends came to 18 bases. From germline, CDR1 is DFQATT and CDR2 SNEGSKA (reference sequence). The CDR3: CSARDPPGAPVYGYTF. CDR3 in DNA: TGCAGTGCTAGAGATCCCCCCGGGGCACCGGTCTATGGCTACACCTTC.

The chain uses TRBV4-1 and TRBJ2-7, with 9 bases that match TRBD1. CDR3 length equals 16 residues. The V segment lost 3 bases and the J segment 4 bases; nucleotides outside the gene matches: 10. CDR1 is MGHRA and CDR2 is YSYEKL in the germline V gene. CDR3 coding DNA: TGCGCCAGCAGCCAGTCCCCCGGGACAGGGTATTACGAGCAGTACTTC. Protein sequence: CASSQSPGTGYYEQYF.

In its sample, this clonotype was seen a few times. CDR3 sequence (DNA): TGCGCCAGCAGCTTGGAAGGACGGATAAACTATGGCTACACCTTC. Residues: CASSLEGRINYGYTF. The chain links TRBV5-1 to TRBJ1-2; D is uncertain. This CDR3 region has 15 residues. The V end was cut by 0 bases, the J end by 2 bases, with 11 bases between. In germline, CDR1 is SGHRS, CDR2 YFSETQ.